Following are 18 T cell receptor beta chains from one sample sequenced in a study of blood T cell repertoires in COVID-19. Produced via immunoSEQ multiplex PCR; TCRdb's table is partial and in-frame only. This sample has roughly 150,000 clones; approximately 83% occur once, and the top ten carry approximately 5.1%. Sequencing used PBMCs or T cells enriched from blood (not recorded which). These receptor sequences come from a man in his sixties or seventies who had been exposed to COVID-19.

The chain uses TRBV27 and TRBJ1-5; 11 nucleotides match TRBD1. The CDR3 consists of 15 residues. Germline CDR1 is MNHEY and CDR2 is SMNVEV (reference sequence). V lost 5 bases and J lost 6; bases outside the gene matches: 6. The DNA for the CDR3 is TGTGCCAGCAGTCCCGGGACAGGGGGGGGTCAGCCCCAGCATTTT. Amino acids: CASSPGTGGGQPQHF.

The chain links TRBV7-2 to TRBJ1-2; possibly TRBD1 for D (6 bases). CDR1 SGHTA and CDR2 FQGNSA come from the germline V gene. There are 14 residues in the CDR3. V was shortened by 5 bases and J by 6 bases, with 16 bases between the two germline ends. The CDR3 here is CASSLSQGRDGYTF. As DNA, the CDR3 is TGTGCCAGCAGCCTAAGTCAGGGGAGAGATGGCTACACCTTC.

The chain combines TRBV19 with TRBJ2-7; 10 bases align to TRBD2. J was trimmed by 3 bases and V by 3 bases; bases with no gene match: 8. The CDR3 is 16 amino acids. Germline CDR1 is LNHDA and CDR2 is SQIVND (reference sequence). The CDR3 sequence: CASSMGSLAGVYEQYF. CDR3 sequence (DNA): TGTGCCAGTAGTATGGGTAGCCTAGCGGGGGTCTACGAGCAGTACTTC. Drawing the rest from reference TRBV19 and TRBJ2-7, the complete variable domain is DGGITQSPKYLFRKEGQNVTLSCEQNLNHDAMYWYRQDPGQGLRLIYYSQIVNDFQKGDIAEGYSVSREKKESFPLTVTSAQKNPTAFYLCASSMGSLAGVYEQYFGPGTRLTVT.

This clone has more than one count but fewer than ten. This sequence joins TRBV27 and TRBJ2-3; the match to TRBD2 covers 10 bases. V lost 4 bases to trimming and J lost 4 bases; unmatched junction nucleotides: 5. The CDR3 length is 15 residues. Germline loops: CDR1 MNHEY, CDR2 SMNVEV (reference sequence). CDR3 region: CASSYSGRIADTQYF. CDR3 nucleotide sequence: TGTGCCAGCAGTTATAGCGGGAGGATCGCAGATACGCAGTATTTT.

This chain links TRBV5-4 with TRBJ2-1; 12 bases are shared with TRBD1. This CDR3 region has 15 residues. The V gene end was trimmed by 4 bases and the J gene end by 9 bases; junction bases not matched to a gene: 8. Germline assignment: CDR1 SGHNT and CDR2 YYREEE (reference sequence). The CDR3 DNA reads as TGTGCCAGCAGCAGGGGACAGGGGGCCGGTAGTGAGCAGTTCTTC. Protein sequence: CASSRGQGAGSEQFF.

The chain is built from TRBV3-1 (or the pseudogene TRBV3-2) and TRBJ2-2; perhaps TRBD1 as D (5 bases). CDR3 size: 14 residues. Per the germline V gene, CDR1 is LGHDT and CDR2 is YNNKEL (reference sequence). Trimming removed 7 bases at V and 4 bases at J, with 13 bases between. DNA for the CDR3: TGTGCCAGCACTCCGGGCAGGGTCACCGGGGAGCTGTTTTTT. As protein: CASTPGRVTGELFF.

The chain uses TRBV9 and TRBJ2-2; 9 bases match TRBD1. There are 16 residues in the CDR3. The V segment lost 3 bases and the J segment 8 bases; nucleotides outside the gene matches: 11. Germline CDR1 SGDLS, CDR2 YYNGEE. In nucleotides, the CDR3 is TGTGCCAGCAGCGCAAGGGACAGGGCAGGGGCTGGGGAGCTGTTTTTT. Amino acid sequence: CASSARDRAGAGELFF.

This clone was found a few times. The J gene is TRBJ2-3, the V gene TRBV24-1, with D tentatively TRBD2 (5 bases). The CDR3 runs 14 residues. Germline V gives CDR1 KGHDR, CDR2 SFDVKD. Trimming pared 2 bases from V and 6 bases from J, leaving 11 bases between. CDR3 nucleotide sequence: TGTGCCACCAGTGATTGGTCTAGCTCGGATACGCAGTATTTT. Translation gives CATSDWSSSDTQYF.

In DNA, the CDR3 is TGTGCCAGCAGTGGCACAGGGAATCAGCCCCAGCATTTT. Translation: CASSGTGNQPQHF. This chain joins TRBV2 and TRBJ1-5; D is possibly TRBD1 (6 bases). V shed 4 bases and J shed 4 bases, with 8 bases lying between them. Germline lookup yields CDR1 SNHLY and CDR2 FYNNEI. The CDR3 has 13 amino acids.

The rearrangement uses TRBV6-4 and TRBJ2-7; the match to TRBD2 covers 10 bases. In germline, CDR1 is MRHNA, CDR2 SNTAGT. The CDR3 spans 15 residues. The V segment lost 4 bases and the J segment 0 bases; nucleotides outside the gene matches: 3. CDR3 sequence: CASSALAGASYEQYF. The CDR3 DNA sequence: TGTGCCAGCAGTGCTCTAGCGGGGGCCTCCTACGAGCAGTACTTC.

The DNA of the CDR3 is TGTGCCAGCTCCCTACGCAGGGGGACTCAGACCGGGGAGCTGTTTTTT. It codes for CASSLRRGTQTGELFF. This chain links TRBV18 with TRBJ2-2; perhaps TRBD1 as D (7 bases). Trimming pared 6 bases from V and 5 bases from J, leaving 19 bases between. Germline CDR1 and CDR2: KGHSH and LQKENI. This CDR3 is 16 amino acids long.

This rearrangement joins TRBV7-9 to TRBJ2-3; TRBD1 matches 7 bases. J gave up 12 bases and V 4 bases, and 16 bases lay outside the gene matches. The CDR3 is 15 residues long. Looked up from germline, CDR1 is SEHNR and CDR2 is FQNEAQ (reference sequence). The CDR3 region has the DNA TGTGCCAGCAGCTCCCGACAGGGCGCTAGCCAGAGTCAGTATTTT. As protein: CASSSRQGASQSQYF. The whole variable domain, filled in from reference TRBV7-9 and TRBJ2-3, reads DTGVSQNPRHKITKRGQNVTFRCDPISEHNRLYWYRQTLGQGPEFLTYFQNEAQLEKSRLLSDRFSAERPKGSFSTLEIQRTEQGDSAMYLCASSSRQGASQSQYFGPGTRLTVL.

V gene TRBV7-8 combines with J gene TRBJ1-4, with D possibly being TRBD1 (5 bases). Germline V gene sequence: CDR1 SGHVS, CDR2 FQNEAQ. The CDR3 covers 15 residues. The V and J ends lost 5 bases and 8 bases respectively, with 18 bases between them. CDR3 sequence (DNA): TGTGCCAGCAGCGGGCAGGGATTATTTCGGGAAAAACTGTTTTTT. It specifies CASSGQGLFREKLFF.

This clone was picked up one time. This sequence joins TRBV9 and TRBJ1-1; a possible D gene is TRBD1 (5 bases). The CDR3 runs to 13 residues. V dropped 4 bases and J dropped 5 bases, with 12 bases sitting between them. Germline-derived CDR1 and CDR2 are SGDLS and YYNGEE. CDR3 sequence reads: CASSLGRGTEAFF. The CDR3 DNA reads TGTGCCAGCAGCCTAGGGAGGGGTACTGAAGCTTTCTTT.

This chain links TRBV12-3 or TRBV12-4 with TRBJ1-2; TRBD1 agrees at 8 bases. The CDR3 is 13 amino acids. After removal of 5 bases from V and 6 bases from J, the junction contained 5 bases not matched to a gene. The CDR3 nucleotides read TGTGCCAGCAGTCCACAGGGGGGGCATGGCTACACCTTC. Amino acids: CASSPQGGHGYTF.

The chain links TRBV7-9 to TRBJ2-2; D ambiguous. Germline CDR1 SEHNR, CDR2 FQNEAQ (reference sequence). The length of the CDR3 is 12 residues. Trimming stripped 5 bases from V and 4 bases from J, with 5 bases between. CDR3 in amino acids: CASSLFTGELFF. CDR3 in DNA: TGTGCCAGCAGCCTCTTCACCGGGGAGCTGTTTTTT. Complete variable domain (other parts from reference TRBV7-9 and TRBJ2-2): DTGVSQNPRHKITKRGQNVTFRCDPISEHNRLYWYRQTLGQGPEFLTYFQNEAQLEKSRLLSDRFSAERPKGSFSTLEIQRTEQGDSAMYLCASSLFTGELFFGEGSRLTVL.

V and J are TRBV6-2 or TRBV6-3 and TRBJ2-7; 11 bases align to TRBD2. CDR3 length equals 15 residues. Germline V gene sequence: CDR1 MNHEY, CDR2 SVGEGT. V shed 3 bases and J 5 bases; nucleotides not matched to a gene: 6. The CDR3 sequence is CASSYSTSGSHEQYF. The DNA for the CDR3 is TGTGCCAGCAGTTATTCAACTAGCGGGAGTCACGAGCAGTACTTC.

This chain links TRBV18 with TRBJ1-1; weak D call: TRBD1 (6 bases). The ends were cut back, 4 bases at V and 1 base at J, with 16 bases in the middle. The CDR3 has 16 amino acids. Per germline, CDR1 KGHSH and CDR2 LQKENI. CDR3 protein: CASSLYRTAQNTEAFF. CDR3 nucleotides: TGTGCCAGCTCACTTTATCGGACAGCCCAGAACACTGAAGCTTTCTTT.